One and the same sample provided the 20 T cell receptor beta chains below, sequenced in a study of human T cells and chemical hapten exposure. This sample's time point: pre-sensitization, week 0. Treatment reported: therapeutic diphenylcyclopropenone sensitization with weekly scalp DPC. Each CDR3 protein is one row after TCRdb ran MiXCR on the RACE reads. The data show 200,000 to 300,000 distinct CDR3 sequences, about 9% seen once. The input for sequencing was whole blood, taken in connection with sensitization to the hapten diphenylcyclopropenone (DPC). The receptors come from a woman aged 40 to 50 with alopecia areata. Some clones in this sample may be carry-over from other donors' samples.

The rearrangement joins TRBV6-6 to TRBJ1-5; the match to TRBD1 covers 7 bases. This CDR3 region has 15 residues. Trimming took 6 bases from V and 2 from J; bases not matched to a gene: 7. CDR1 MNHNY and CDR2 SVGAGI come from the germline V gene (reference sequence). In DNA form, the CDR3 reads TGTGCCAGCAGCCGACAGGGAGGTGGCAATCAGCCCCAGCATTTT. This sequence encodes CASSRQGGGNQPQHF.

This chain joins TRBV20-1 and TRBJ2-7; D might be TRBD1 or TRBD2, each matching 5 bases. CDR1 is DFQATT, CDR2 SNEGSKA, per germline (reference sequence). The V end was cut by 5 bases, the J end by 1 base, with 12 bases between. The CDR3 is 13 amino acids. CDR3 bases: TGCAGTGCTCAGGGTGGAGGATCCTACGAGCAGTACTTC. Amino acids: CSAQGGGSYEQYF.

This clonotype was seen only a few times. Here the CDR3 DNA reads TGTGCCAGCAGCTTAGGCCGGGACAGCGGACCGGACAATGAGCAGTTCTTC. Amino acids: CASSLGRDSGPDNEQFF. The chain combines TRBV7-9 with TRBJ2-1, with 7 bases matching TRBD1. CDR1 is SEHNR and CDR2 is FQNEAQ in the germline V gene (reference sequence). V lost 1 base and J lost 5; bases outside the gene matches: 11. CDR3 length equals 17 residues.

The genes are TRBV12-3 or TRBV12-4 and TRBJ2-2; D is unresolved. This CDR3 is built from 16 residues. V was shortened by 6 bases and J by 0 bases, with 14 bases between the two germline ends. The CDR3 loop is CASRPSRSANTGELFF. The CDR3 nucleotides read TGTGCCAGCAGGCCCAGTCGATCCGCGAACACCGGGGAGCTGTTTTTT.

The sample holds many counts of this clonotype. CDR3 DNA sequence: TGTGCCAGCAGTCCAATTATCGGGACTAGCGGGAGGCCCGACCAATGGCAGTTCTTC. Protein product: CASSPIIGTSGRPDQWQFF. The chain links TRBV28 to TRBJ2-1, with 15 bases fitting TRBD2. CDR3 length equals 19 residues. After removal of 5 bases from V and 12 bases from J, the junction contained 20 bases not matched to a gene. Germline assignment: CDR1 MDHEN and CDR2 SYDVKM.

In this sample, this clonotype turned up many times. This rearrangement joins TRBV10-3 to TRBJ1-5; D remains ambiguous. This CDR3 spans 14 amino acids. The germline CDR1 and CDR2 sequences are ENHRY and SYGVKD. V was pared by 6 bases and J by 4 bases, with 13 bases between. The CDR3 loop reads CAISDQSGNQPQHF. Written as DNA, the CDR3 is TGTGCCATCAGCGATCAGTCCGGGAATCAGCCCCAGCATTTT.

This clonotype was seen ten or more times. This chain connects TRBV28 to TRBJ2-7; 9 nucleotides match TRBD2. Germline V gene data show CDR1 as MDHEN and CDR2 as SYDVKM. Unmatched junction bases numbered 12, after V lost 5 bases and J lost 7 bases. This CDR3 contains 15 residues. CDR3 sequence: CASSTYGLAGREQYF. The CDR3 DNA is TGTGCCAGCAGTACATACGGGCTAGCGGGAAGGGAGCAGTACTTC.

The V call is TRBV28, the J call TRBJ2-2, with D possibly matching TRBD2 (5 bases). The CDR3 sequence is 16 residues long. V was clipped by 3 bases and J by 0 bases, with 11 bases between them. CDR1 is MDHEN and CDR2 is SYDVKM in the germline V gene. CDR3 DNA: TGTGCCAGCAGTTTGGCGGGCTTCTCGAACACCGGGGAGCTGTTTTTT. Amino acids: CASSLAGFSNTGELFF.

This clonotype was picked up a small number of times. The rearrangement joins TRBV29-1 to TRBJ2-5, with 7 bases that match TRBD1. Germline CDR1 is SQVTM and CDR2 is ANQGSEA. The CDR3 totals 13 residues. V shed 3 bases and J 4 bases; nucleotides not matched to a gene: 5. In nucleotides, the CDR3 is TGCAGCGTTGATCGGGACAGCGGAGAGACCCAGTACTTC. Translating it yields CSVDRDSGETQYF.

This clonotype has more than one count but fewer than ten. J is TRBJ2-5 and V is TRBV25-1, with D uncertain. The CDR3 runs to 14 residues. CDR1 and CDR2 from the germline V gene are MGHDK and SYGVNS. Trimming cost V 2 bases and J 6 bases, with 13 bases left between them. Written as DNA, the CDR3 is TGTGCCAGCAGTGAACCACCTTTCAGCCAGACCCAGTACTTC. Its translation: CASSEPPFSQTQYF.

The chain recombines TRBV9 with TRBJ2-3, with D unresolved. Germline values: CDR1 SGDLS, CDR2 YYNGEE. This CDR3 has 14 amino acids. V was cut by 4 bases and J by 2 bases, with 11 bases left in between. CDR3 sequence: CASSPRASTDTQYF. Written as DNA, the CDR3 is TGTGCCAGCAGCCCTCGGGCCTCCACAGATACGCAGTATTTT.

This clonotype has more than one count but fewer than ten. The chain joins TRBV6-5 to TRBJ2-6; tentative D call: TRBD1 (6 bases). CDR1 and CDR2 from the germline V gene are MNHEY and SVGAGI. This CDR3 has 15 amino acids. The V end lost 6 bases, the J end lost 1 base, and 10 bases lay between the germline ends. DNA of the CDR3: TGTGCCAGCAGCTCAGGGGAATCTGGGGCCAACGTCCTGACTTTC. Amino acids: CASSSGESGANVLTF.

This clonotype appeared a few times. This chain joins TRBV12-3 or TRBV12-4 and TRBJ2-7, with D hard to call. The V and J ends lost 6 bases and 5 bases respectively, with 8 bases between them. This CDR3 is 11 amino acids long. CDR3 amino acids: CASSRTDEQYF. The CDR3 DNA reads as TGTGCCAGCAGCCGGACGGACGAGCAGTACTTC.

This clonotype was counted only a few times. This chain links TRBV19 with TRBJ2-7, with D possibly being TRBD1 (6 bases). There are 14 residues in the CDR3. V lost 3 bases to trimming and J lost 0 bases, with 9 bases between them. Germline-derived CDR1 and CDR2 are LNHDA and SQIVND (reference sequence). The CDR3 DNA follows: TGTGCCAGTAGTATGACAGGCCTCTCCTACGAGCAGTACTTC. This codes for CASSMTGLSYEQYF. The variable domain in full, completed from reference TRBV19 and TRBJ2-7, reads DGGITQSPKYLFRKEGQNVTLSCEQNLNHDAMYWYRQDPGQGLRLIYYSQIVNDFQKGDIAEGYSVSREKKESFPLTVTSAQKNPTAFYLCASSMTGLSYEQYFGPGTRLTVT.

A note on this clonotype: A read error may be the cause here, since a much bigger clone is one base away. This rearrangement joins TRBV12-3 or TRBV12-4 to TRBJ1-2; D uncertain. V was cut by 3 bases and J by 0 bases, with 11 bases left in between. CDR3 length equals 15 residues. In DNA form, the CDR3 reads TGTGCCAGCAGTTTTCGGAACTGCGCTAACTATGGCTACACCTTC. This encodes CASSFRNCANYGYTF.

The rearrangement links TRBV6-6 to TRBJ2-3, with D maybe TRBD2 (6 bases). Germline lookup yields CDR1 MNHNY and CDR2 SVGAGI (reference sequence). Trimming cost V 5 bases and J 1 base, with 10 bases left between them. The CDR3 length is 14 residues. Here the CDR3 DNA reads TGTGCCAGCAGTATTAGCGGAGGCACAGATACGCAGTATTTT. Its translation is CASSISGGTDTQYF.

The chain couples TRBV4-1 to TRBJ1-4, with D perhaps TRBD1 (5 bases). Trimming took 4 bases from V and 0 from J, leaving 15 bases between them. From germline, CDR1 is MGHRA and CDR2 YSYEKL. This CDR3 region has 17 residues. CDR3 nucleotide sequence: TGCGCCAGCAGCCGCCTAAGACAGACCTCAACTAATGAAAAACTGTTTTTT. It is translated as CASSRLRQTSTNEKLFF.

The chain carries TRBV6-2 or TRBV6-3 and TRBJ1-1; a possible D gene is TRBD1 (6 bases). Trimming shortened V by 6 bases and J by 1 base, and 12 bases separated the two germline ends. The CDR3 extends over 14 amino acids. Germline values: CDR1 MNHEY, CDR2 SVGEGT. The CDR3 bases are TGTGCCAGCAGCCGGGGACACCGGAACACTGAAGCTTTCTTT. It translates to CASSRGHRNTEAFF.

This clonotype was counted at least ten times. The chain couples TRBV28 to TRBJ2-3; D is undetermined. Germline CDR1 reads MDHEN; CDR2 reads SYDVKM. The CDR3 is made up of 12 amino acids. V lost 4 bases and J 4 bases, leaving 6 bases between the germline ends. CDR3 nucleotide sequence: TGTGCCAGCAGTTGGTATTCAGATACGCAGTATTTT. This encodes CASSWYSDTQYF.

This clonotype showed up many times. The V and J genes are TRBV20-1 and TRBJ2-2; 8 positions match TRBD1. V lost 5 bases and J lost 1; bases outside the gene matches: 9. The CDR3 covers 16 residues. The germline V gene encodes CDR1 DFQATT and CDR2 SNEGSKA (reference sequence). DNA for the CDR3: TGCAGTGCTGGGGACAGGCTAGTCAAGAACACCGGGGAGCTGTTTTTT. Amino acids: CSAGDRLVKNTGELFF.